A selection of T cell receptor beta chains follows, all from one sample in a study of regulatory T cells in long-lasting Graves disease. TCRdb independently ran MiXCR on the multiplex PCR reads; one entry per CDR3 protein. This sample carries 650,000 to 850,000 distinct CDR3 sequences, roughly 30% of them seen once, and the ten largest clones take 40% to 55%. This sample comprised peripheral blood mononuclear cells (PBMCs), obtained when the disease was refractory, from a patient treated with antithyroid drugs. The receptors come from a female donor with Graves disease. Both conserved end residues are part of each CDR3. The D gene is left open where the match is weak. Rows give clone size only sometimes, using once, few, many, or a class for an expanded clone.

many	TRBV12-3/TRBV12-4	TRBJ1-5	TRBD1	CASNYGQADNQPQHF	TGTGCCAGCAACTACGGACAGGCTGATAATCAGCCCCAGCATTTT
few	TRBV15	TRBJ1-2	TRBD1	CATRSTGNYGYTF	TGTGCCACCAGATCGACAGGGAACTATGGCTACACCTTC
-	TRBV25-1	TRBJ1-4	TRBD1	CASSRDRALRGEKLFF	TGTGCCAGCAGTCGCGACAGGGCCTTGAGAGGTGAAAAACTGTTTTTT
few	TRBV11-2	TRBJ2-4	-	CASSLGLVGGAKNIQYF	TGTGCCAGCAGCTTAGGGCTGGTTGGGGGAGCCAAAAACATTCAGTACTTC
few	TRBV3-1	TRBJ1-2	TRBD1	CASSPRDSGYGYTF	TGTGCCAGCAGCCCACGGGACAGCGGCTATGGCTACACCTTC
-	TRBV2	TRBJ1-5	-	CASTNRDSNQPQHF	TGTGCCAGCACCAACCGGGACAGCAATCAGCCCCAGCATTTT
-	TRBV6-1	TRBJ2-7	TRBD1	CASSERTGGLGYEQYF	TGTGCCAGCAGTGAACGGACAGGGGGCCTTGGGTACGAGCAGTACTTC
-	TRBV6-2/TRBV6-3	TRBJ1-5	TRBD1	CASSVTGVGQPQHF	TGTGCCAGCAGTGTAACAGGGGTGGGTCAGCCCCAGCATTTT
few	TRBV20-1	TRBJ2-5	-	CSAPDGETQYF	TGCAGTGCTCCTGACGGGGAGACCCAGTACTTC
many	TRBV12-3/TRBV12-4	TRBJ2-7	TRBD2	CASTEGLAGRNSYEQYF	TGTGCCAGCACCGAGGGACTAGCGGGGCGTAACTCCTACGAGCAGTACTTC
few	TRBV7-3	TRBJ2-7	TRBD2	CASSSGTSATYEQYF	TGTGCCAGCAGCTCCGGGACTAGCGCTACCTACGAGCAGTACTTC
many	TRBV28	TRBJ1-5	-	CASSLPIGVNQPQHF	TGTGCCAGCAGTTTACCGATCGGTGTCAATCAGCCCCAGCATTTT
-	TRBV19	TRBJ1-5	-	CASTSPGGRDQPQHF	TGTGCCAGTACTAGCCCCGGGGGGCGGGATCAGCCCCAGCATTTT
-	TRBV25-1	TRBJ2-7	-	CASSDPPDSYEQYF	TGTGCCAGCAGTGATCCCCCCGACAGCTACGAGCAGTACTTC
-	TRBV27	TRBJ1-1	TRBD1	CASSNQTGARRNTEAFF	TGTGCCAGCAGTAATCAGACAGGGGCCAGACGGAACACTGAAGCTTTCTTT
-	TRBV9	TRBJ1-6	-	CASSVLDQRRPPLHF	TGTGCCAGCAGCGTTTTAGATCAGCGTCGTCCACCCCTCCACTTT
-	TRBV7-6	TRBJ2-5	TRBD1	CASSLGAGQGAETQYF	TGTGCCAGCAGCCTGGGCGCGGGACAGGGGGCAGAGACCCAGTACTTC
-	TRBV29-1	TRBJ1-1	-	CSVDGQLNTEAFF	TGCAGCGTAGACGGACAGTTGAACACTGAAGCTTTCTTT
few	TRBV5-5	TRBJ1-2	-	CASSPQGVDGYTF	TGTGCCAGCAGCCCCCAGGGAGTTGATGGCTACACCTTC
once	TRBV6-2/TRBV6-3	TRBJ2-7	TRBD2	CASSGGLAGVSHEQYF	TGTGCCAGCAGTGGGGGACTAGCGGGAGTTTCCCACGAGCAGTACTTC
-	TRBV11-2	TRBJ2-2	-	CASSFDLSGELFF	TGTGCCAGCAGCTTCGACTTGTCCGGGGAGCTGTTTTTT
few	TRBV5-5	TRBJ1-4	-	CASSPSVMRGEKLFF	TGTGCCAGCAGCCCATCAGTCATGCGGGGTGAAAAACTGTTTTTT
few	TRBV3-1	TRBJ1-2	TRBD1	CASSQGQGLNYGYTF	TGTGCCAGCAGCCAAGGACAGGGGCTCAACTATGGCTACACCTTC
-	TRBV6-2/TRBV6-3	TRBJ1-2	-	CASSYLRSNYGYTF	TGTGCCAGCAGTTACTTACGGAGTAACTATGGCTACACCTTC
-	TRBV19	TRBJ1-1	TRBD1	CASSIFGTGVNTEAFF	TGTGCCAGTAGTATCTTCGGGACAGGTGTAAACACTGAAGCTTTCTTT
few	TRBV11-2	TRBJ2-1	TRBD1	CASRGRRGFHNEQFF	TGTGCCAGCAGGGGACGCAGGGGGTTTCACAATGAGCAGTTCTTC
-	TRBV6-1	TRBJ1-2	-	CASSPQNPNYGYTF	TGTGCCAGCAGTCCACAGAACCCAAACTATGGCTACACCTTC
many	TRBV2	TRBJ1-6	-	CASTRGVANSPLHF	TGTGCCAGCACCCGTGGGGTAGCGAATTCACCCCTCCACTTT
once	TRBV7-9	TRBJ2-5	-	CASSFGFKETQYF	TGTGCCAGCAGCTTCGGCTTCAAAGAGACCCAGTACTTC
many	TRBV2	TRBJ1-5	-	CASRAGNNQPQHF	TGTGCCAGCAGGGCAGGGAACAATCAGCCCCAGCATTTT
-	TRBV20-1	TRBJ1-1	-	CSAKTGRPEAFF	TGCAGTGCAAAAACAGGGAGACCTGAAGCTTTCTTT
-	TRBV12-3/TRBV12-4	TRBJ1-1	-	CASTRRGHMNTEAFF	TGTGCCAGCACCCGAAGGGGACATATGAACACTGAAGCTTTCTTT
-	TRBV3-1	TRBJ1-1	TRBD1	CASSHGQVGTEAFF	TGTGCCAGCAGCCATGGACAGGTTGGCACTGAAGCTTTCTTT
few	TRBV30	TRBJ1-2	TRBD1	CAWRGTGEYGYTF	TGTGCCTGGAGAGGCACAGGGGAATATGGCTACACCTTC
-	TRBV2	TRBJ2-7	-	CASSEATTDTGEQYF	TGTGCCAGCAGTGAAGCGACTACAGATACGGGGGAGCAGTACTTC
many	TRBV2	TRBJ2-7	TRBD1	CASSGVRGRYEQYF	TGTGCCAGCAGTGGAGTCAGGGGGAGATACGAGCAGTACTTC
-	TRBV7-7	TRBJ1-2	-	CASSIRPDGYGYTF	TGTGCTAGCAGCATCCGCCCGGACGGCTATGGCTACACCTTC
many	TRBV12-3/TRBV12-4	TRBJ1-2	TRBD1	CASSSTGWYYGYTF	TGTGCCAGCAGCTCGACAGGGTGGTACTATGGCTACACCTTC
few	TRBV6-2/TRBV6-3	TRBJ1-2	TRBD1	CASSELGTAGYTF	TGTGCCAGCAGTGAATTGGGGACAGCTGGCTACACCTTC
-	TRBV6-1	TRBJ1-2	-	CASSEVFYGYTF	TGTGCCAGCAGTGAAGTCTTCTATGGCTACACCTTC
-	TRBV2	TRBJ1-4	TRBD1	CASRKDRVEKLFF	TGTGCCAGCAGGAAAGACAGGGTAGAAAAACTGTTTTTT
-	TRBV7-3	TRBJ1-4	-	CASSFLGPATNEKLFF	TGTGCCAGCAGCTTTCTCGGGCCCGCAACTAATGAAAAACTGTTTTTT
few	TRBV5-4	TRBJ1-4	TRBD1	CASNDREANEKLFF	TGTGCCAGCAATGACAGGGAGGCTAATGAAAAACTGTTTTTT
many	TRBV28	TRBJ2-7	TRBD1	CASSPGQGKAYEQYF	TGTGCCAGCAGCCCGGGACAGGGAAAAGCCTACGAGCAGTACTTC
many	TRBV28	TRBJ1-5	-	CASNLAGLQPQHF	TGTGCCAGCAACCTCGCAGGGCTCCAGCCCCAGCATTTT
-	TRBV9	TRBJ1-2	-	CASSVQGHSIYGYTF	TGTGCCAGCAGCGTACAGGGTCATTCGATCTATGGCTACACCTTC
-	TRBV20-1	TRBJ1-2	-	CSAFQRQEYYGYTF	TGCAGTGCTTTCCAACGACAGGAATACTATGGCTACACCTTC
-	TRBV19	TRBJ1-4	TRBD1	CASIARPGPAGTGGLVNEKLFF	TGTGCCAGTATAGCCCGCCCGGGACCCGCCGGGACAGGGGGCTTGGTTAATGAAAAACTGTTTTTT
-	TRBV19	TRBJ2-4	-	CASSIEPAGAKNIQYF	TGTGCCAGTAGTATAGAACCCGCGGGAGCCAAAAACATTCAGTACTTC
-	TRBV3-1	TRBJ2-5	TRBD1	CASSADRGVTQYF	TGTGCCAGCAGCGCGGACAGGGGTGTGACCCAGTACTTC
few	TRBV3-1	TRBJ1-2	-	CASSDGTYGYTF	TGTGCCAGCTCGGACGGAACCTATGGCTACACCTTC
-	TRBV19	TRBJ2-2	-	CASSITGGDTGELFF	TGTGCCAGTAGTATTACAGGGGGGGACACCGGGGAGCTGTTTTTT
many	TRBV12-3/TRBV12-4	TRBJ2-7	-	CASSFQQGHEQYF	TGTGCCAGCAGTTTCCAACAGGGCCACGAGCAGTACTTC
many	TRBV20-1	TRBJ1-6	TRBD1	CSARTPGTGVSPLHF	TGCAGTGCTAGAACTCCCGGGACAGGGGTTTCACCCCTCCACTTT
-	TRBV9	TRBJ2-5	-	CASSVEAREQETQYF	TGTGCCAGCAGCGTAGAGGCTAGAGAGCAAGAGACCCAGTACTTC
few	TRBV7-2	TRBJ2-7	-	CASSLASGTGGYEQYF	TGTGCCAGCAGCTTAGCTTCCGGGACGGGTGGCTACGAGCAGTACTTC
few	TRBV6-1	TRBJ1-4	-	CASSPYEKLFF	TGTGCCAGCAGCCCCTATGAAAAACTGTTTTTT
-	TRBV18	TRBJ2-3	TRBD1	CASSRDRAASTDTQYF	TGTGCCAGCTCGCGAGACAGGGCCGCTAGCACAGATACGCAGTATTTT